This TCR beta chain was recorded in a study of T cell responses to AZD1222 COVID-19 vaccine. Study-wide points: At baseline, just a handful of AZD1222 recipients tested seropositive. Donors, mostly white British, included more females; clonal diversity was possibly underestimated. There were vaccine-associated CD4 TCRs across spike, dominant at 160-218 and 743-854.

As for this clone: As yet, its antigen is unknown.

Germline CDR1 SNHLY, CDR2 FYNNEI. Trimming took 4 bases from V and 7 from J; bases not matched to a gene: 10. The CDR3 loop spans 15 amino acids. Here immunoSEQ multiplex PCR was the method, and the copy in TCRdb shows in-frame clones only, minus some. In the table there are 150,000 to 180,000 clones, 85% to 90% of which are singletons. The specimen comprised peripheral blood, sampled 28 days after the second AZD1222 dose. The genes are TRBV2 and TRBJ2-1; 7 bases align to TRBD1. The sequence was obtained from an adult who received the AZD1222 COVID-19 vaccine. The CDR3 DNA reads as TGTGCCAGCAGTGTGGTGGCAGGGGGAATAAATGAGCAGTTCTTC. It yields the protein CASSVVAGGINEQFF. Supplemented by reference TRBV2 and TRBJ2-1, the full variable domain reads EPEVTQTPSHQVTQMGQEVILRCVPISNHLYFYWYRQILGQKVEFLVSFYNNEISEKSEIFDDQFSVERPDGSNFTLKIRSTKLEDSAMYFCASSVVAGGINEQFFGPGTRLTVL.